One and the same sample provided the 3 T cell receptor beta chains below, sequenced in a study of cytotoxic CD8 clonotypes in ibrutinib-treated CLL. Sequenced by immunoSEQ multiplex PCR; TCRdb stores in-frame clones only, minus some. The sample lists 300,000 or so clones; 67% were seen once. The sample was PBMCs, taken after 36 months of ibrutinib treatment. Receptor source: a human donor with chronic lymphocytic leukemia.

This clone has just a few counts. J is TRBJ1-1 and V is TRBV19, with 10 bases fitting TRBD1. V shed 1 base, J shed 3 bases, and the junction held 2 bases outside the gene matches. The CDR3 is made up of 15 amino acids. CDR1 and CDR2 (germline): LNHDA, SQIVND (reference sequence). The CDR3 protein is CASSIVGTGDTEAFF. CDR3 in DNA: TGTGCCAGTAGTATAGTTGGGACAGGGGACACTGAAGCTTTCTTT.

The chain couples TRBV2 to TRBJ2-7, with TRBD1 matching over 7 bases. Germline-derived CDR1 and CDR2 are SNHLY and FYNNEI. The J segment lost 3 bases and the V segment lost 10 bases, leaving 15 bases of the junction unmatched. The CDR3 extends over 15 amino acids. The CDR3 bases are TGTGCCACAGCAGCCGGACCGGACAGGATCTACGAGCAGTACTTC. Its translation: CATAAGPDRIYEQYF. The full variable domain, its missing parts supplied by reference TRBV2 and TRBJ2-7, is EPEVTQTPSHQVTQMGQEVILRCVPISNHLYFYWYRQILGQKVEFLVSFYNNEISEKSEIFDDQFSVERPDGSNFTLKIRSTKLEDSAMYFCATAAGPDRIYEQYFGPGTRLTVT.

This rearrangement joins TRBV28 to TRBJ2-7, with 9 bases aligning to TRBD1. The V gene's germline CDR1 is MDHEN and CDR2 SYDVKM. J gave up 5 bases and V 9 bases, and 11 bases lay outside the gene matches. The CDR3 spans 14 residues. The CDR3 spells CASFSGTGRHEQYF. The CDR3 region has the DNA TGTGCCAGTTTTAGTGGGACAGGGCGACACGAGCAGTACTTC.